These 18 T cell receptor beta chains were all obtained from the same sample, sequenced in a study of blood T cells in healthy people across ages. For the second PCR, which ran for about 6 to 11 cycles, a sample-barcoded 5' primer and a J-beta primer mix were used. TCRdb re-called the 5' RACE reads with MiXCR, one entry per CDR3 protein. Among over 950,000 distinct CDR3 sequences listed, roughly two fifths were seen once. Specimen: blood. The source of these receptors is a man between 18 and 29 years old in good health.

The chain has TRBV28 and TRBJ2-1; D is perhaps TRBD1 or TRBD2 (6 bases each). The CDR3 is 16 residues long. Trimming removed 6 bases from V and 0 bases from J, with 15 bases in between. Per the germline V gene, CDR1 is MDHEN and CDR2 is SYDVKM. The CDR3 here is CASRGGHPSSYNEQFF. For the CDR3, the DNA is TGTGCCAGCAGGGGGGGACACCCGAGCTCCTACAATGAGCAGTTCTTC.

The chain links TRBV3-1 to TRBJ1-2, with TRBD1 matching 7 bases. Germline CDR1 and CDR2: LGHDT and YNNKEL (reference sequence). This CDR3 region has 16 residues. With V trimmed by 2 bases and J by 0 bases, 6 bases remained unmatched. CDR3 region: CASSQTGQEANYGYTF. The DNA for the CDR3 is TGTGCCAGCAGCCAAACTGGACAGGAAGCTAACTATGGCTACACCTTC.

The chain employs TRBV12-3 or TRBV12-4 and TRBJ1-2; D is uncertain. The CDR3 is made up of 16 amino acids. V shed 0 bases and J shed 3 bases, with 14 bases lying between them. This CDR3 is CASSLAERAIYYGYTF. In DNA, the CDR3 is TGTGCCAGCAGTTTAGCGGAGAGGGCTATCTACTATGGCTACACCTTC.

This clonotype has more than one count but fewer than ten. The chain couples TRBV5-1 to TRBJ2-1, with 8 bases that match TRBD2. V gave up 4 bases and J gave up 7 bases; unmatched junction bases: 10. The CDR3 covers 15 residues. CDR1 is SGHRS and CDR2 is YFSETQ in the germline V gene. The CDR3 DNA reads TGCGCCAGCAGCCTACATAGCGGGGCCGGGAATGAGCAGTTCTTC. Its protein is CASSLHSGAGNEQFF.

The V gene is TRBV12-3 or TRBV12-4, the J gene TRBJ1-2; D remains ambiguous. Deletions cut 4 bases from V and 8 bases from J, with 14 bases between. There are 13 residues in the CDR3. The CDR3 sequence is CASSSGPAGGYTF. The CDR3 nucleotides are TGTGCCAGCAGTTCCGGACCGGCGGGGGGCTACACCTTC.

The V gene is TRBV5-1, the J gene TRBJ1-4; 7 nucleotides align to TRBD1. This CDR3 spans 17 amino acids. Trimming took 3 bases from V and 3 from J; bases not matched to a gene: 11. The germline gives CDR1 SGHRS, CDR2 YFSETQ. In DNA, the CDR3 is TGCGCCAGCAGCTCCCAGGGACACAGGGGTGCTAATGAAAAACTGTTTTTT. Translation: CASSSQGHRGANEKLFF.

In this sample, this clonotype turned up a few times. The chain links TRBV25-1 to TRBJ1-6; 8 bases agree with TRBD1. Germline CDR1 and CDR2: MGHDK and SYGVNS. The CDR3 spans 16 residues. V trimming: 3 bases; J trimming: 8 bases; junction bases outside the gene matches: 9. For the CDR3, the DNA is TGTGCCAGCAGTGACCAGGGGGCGTTTGGCGATTCACCCCTCCACTTT. It encodes CASSDQGAFGDSPLHF.

The rearrangement uses TRBV29-1 and TRBJ1-4; D not resolved. Germline V lookup: CDR1 SQVTM, CDR2 ANQGSEA. The length of the CDR3 is 13 residues. V shed 5 bases and J shed 6 bases, with 13 bases lying between them. CDR3 sequence: CSVPLSLDEKLFF. The CDR3 region has the DNA TGCAGCGTTCCACTAAGTCTTGATGAAAAACTGTTTTTT.

The chain uses TRBV11-2 and TRBJ2-1; D call uncertain. This CDR3 has 16 amino acids. Trimming cost V 5 bases and J 0 bases, with 14 bases left between them. Germline V gene lookup returns CDR1 SGHAT and CDR2 FQNNGV. The CDR3, as DNA: TGTGCCAGCAGCCTCCGACCCGGCTACTCCTACAATGAGCAGTTCTTC. Translating it yields CASSLRPGYSYNEQFF. Full variable domain (rest looked up from reference TRBV11-2 and TRBJ2-1): EAGVAQSPRYKIIEKRQSVAFWCNPISGHATLYWYQQILGQGPKLLIQFQNNGVVDDSQLPKDRFSAERLKGVDSTLKIQPAKLEDSAVYLCASSLRPGYSYNEQFFGPGTRLTVL.

The V gene is TRBV20-1, the J gene TRBJ1-2; D unclear. Germline loops: CDR1 DFQATT, CDR2 SNEGSKA (reference sequence). The CDR3 is 15 amino acids. V was trimmed by 5 bases and J by 0 bases, leaving 16 bases between them. Here the CDR3 reads CSAPRTEISNYGYTF. CDR3 nucleotide sequence: TGCAGTGCTCCTCGGACGGAAATCTCTAACTATGGCTACACCTTC.

The chain combines TRBV7-2 with TRBJ1-1, with TRBD1 matching over 8 bases. The CDR3 consists of 15 residues. V lost 5 bases and J lost 1; bases outside the gene matches: 6. Germline V CDR1 and CDR2: SGHTA, FQGNSA. The CDR3 coding sequence is TGTGCCAGCAGCCCCACAGGGGGAAAGAACACTGAAGCTTTCTTT. It yields the protein CASSPTGGKNTEAFF.

The V and J genes are TRBV12-3 or TRBV12-4 and TRBJ1-5, with no clear D. V was cut by 6 bases and J by 5 bases, with 17 bases left in between. CDR3 length: 15 residues. CDR3 amino acids: CASSPLTGSYQPQHF. The CDR3 nucleotides are TGTGCCAGCAGCCCCCTGACCGGTTCTTATCAGCCCCAGCATTTT.

The chain is built from TRBV2 and TRBJ1-1; D gene ambiguous. CDR3 size: 15 residues. Germline CDR1 and CDR2: SNHLY and FYNNEI. The ends were cut back, 5 bases at V and 0 bases at J, with 13 bases in the middle. This CDR3 is CASSPFGVMNTEAFF. As DNA, the CDR3 is TGTGCCAGCAGTCCGTTTGGAGTCATGAACACTGAAGCTTTCTTT. Combining the CDR3 with reference TRBV2 and TRBJ1-1 gives the whole variable domain EPEVTQTPSHQVTQMGQEVILRCVPISNHLYFYWYRQILGQKVEFLVSFYNNEISEKSEIFDDQFSVERPDGSNFTLKIRSTKLEDSAMYFCASSPFGVMNTEAFFGQGTRLTVV.

V is TRBV12-3 or TRBV12-4 and J is TRBJ1-2, with D hard to call. The ends were cut back, 6 bases at V and 7 bases at J, with 21 bases in the middle. The CDR3 consists of 15 residues. CDR3 in DNA: TGTGCCAGCAGCTTGGGAAGCAGCAGCGGTGGTGGCTACACCTTC. Translating gives CASSLGSSSGGGYTF.

The V call is TRBV20-1, the J call TRBJ1-1; 11 nucleotides align to TRBD1. The CDR3 has 15 amino acids. Germline trimming cut 1 base from V and 0 bases from J; bases unmatched to any gene: 1. Looked up from germline, CDR1 is DFQATT and CDR2 is SNEGSKA (reference sequence). The CDR3 sequence: CSARGDRGLNTEAFF. The CDR3 DNA reads as TGCAGTGCTAGAGGGGACAGGGGGTTGAACACTGAAGCTTTCTTT.

The V and J genes are TRBV2 and TRBJ2-7; D might be TRBD1 (8 bases). Germline V gene data show CDR1 as SNHLY and CDR2 as FYNNEI. V lost 6 bases and J 3 bases, leaving 18 bases between the germline ends. This CDR3 region has 15 residues. CDR3 in DNA: TGTGCCAGCAGCGACACAGGGGGGGAGGTCTACGAGCAGTACTTC. Protein sequence: CASSDTGGEVYEQYF.

This clonotype was seen a few times. The chain is built from TRBV20-1 and TRBJ1-2, with D possibly being TRBD1 (6 bases). Looked up from germline, CDR1 is DFQATT and CDR2 is SNEGSKA (reference sequence). CDR3 length: 13 residues. V was pared by 6 bases and J by 6 bases, with 17 bases between. The CDR3: CSASYGGADGYTF. The CDR3 bases are TGCAGTGCGTCGTATGGGGGCGCCGATGGCTACACCTTC.

This clonotype was observed a handful of times. V gene TRBV6-5 combines with J gene TRBJ1-2; no clear D. Between the trimmed V and J ends, which lost 7 bases and 5 bases, there was a span of 20 bases. The germline V gene has CDR1 MNHEY and CDR2 SVGAGI. The CDR3 consists of 15 residues. For the CDR3, the DNA is TGTGCCAGCACCACGAGGACGTCCGGTGATTATGGCTACACCTTC. This encodes CASTTRTSGDYGYTF.